In this sample, the clone carrying this TCR beta chain turned up a few times. The antigen is unknown. The record originates from a study of vaccination and CD4 T cells after COVID-19. The wider study: Mild disease affected nine convalescent patients and severe disease one, all SARS-CoV-2 positive by nasal swab PCR.

The treatment was: approximately 10-day PBMC culture with coronavirus spike peptide pools or control peptides (ViraFEST assay). Culture of 2 million to 2.5 million PBMCs per well took place with about 10 IU/ml IL-2 and approximately 11 ug/ml peptide pools. Cultured CD4+ T cells had their DNA profiled by the Oncomine TCR Beta short-read assay. Cultures of CD4+ T cells served as the source for extracting genomic DNA. TCRdb analysed the PCR reads with MiXCR anew, one entry per CDR3 protein. This sample carries under 20,000 distinct CDR3 sequences, less than 40% of them seen once, and the ten largest clones take 15% to 19%. Germline CDR1 is SNHLY and CDR2 is FYNNEI. The CDR3 is made up of 14 amino acids. V was pared by 6 bases and J by 2 bases, with 11 bases between.

The sequenced material came from cultured CD4+ T cells from blood. The V and J genes are TRBV2 and TRBJ1-3; no definite D call. The clonotype originates from a human donor with COVID-19. The CDR3 protein is CASRGQDPGNTIYF. In DNA form, the CDR3 reads TGTGCCAGCAGAGGCCAGGATCCTGGAAACACCATATATTTT. Drawing the rest from reference TRBV2 and TRBJ1-3, the complete variable domain is EPEVTQTPSHQVTQMGQEVILRCVPISNHLYFYWYRQILGQKVEFLVSFYNNEISEKSEIFDDQFSVERPDGSNFTLKIRSTKLEDSAMYFCASRGQDPGNTIYFGEGSWLTVV.